These T cell receptor beta chains were read from a single sample in a study of blood T cells in healthy people across ages. TCRdb re-called the 5' RACE reads with MiXCR, one entry per CDR3 protein. The top ten clones hold roughly 34% of a sample with hundreds of thousands of distinct CDR3 sequences, 45% to 50% of them seen once. Sequencing was performed on blood. The receptors come from a woman aged 60-75 years in good health. The CDR3 runs from the conserved cysteine through the conserved F or W. A D gene is named only where the DNA matches it firmly. Clone size is not always given. Where it is, it says once, few, many or a class for expanded clones.

v_gene,j_gene,d_gene,abundance,CDR3nt,CDR3aa
TRBV7-8,TRBJ2-1,TRBD2,many,TGTGCCAGCAGCTTAGACCCCCGCCTTGGGGCGGGAGGGCCGGGTGAGCAGTTCTTC,CASSLDPRLGAGGPGEQFF
TRBV3-1,TRBJ2-7,TRBD2,NA,TGTGCCAGCAGCCAAGATGGTAGCGGGGTTTCCTACGAGCAGTACTTC,CASSQDGSGVSYEQYF
TRBV4-2,TRBJ2-7,TRBD1,NA,TGTGCCAGCAGCCAAGGGGACAGGGATACCTCCTGCGAGCAGTACTTC,CASSQGDRDTSCEQYF
TRBV13,TRBJ2-3,NA,NA,TGTGCCAGCAGCATCCGGGGACCCAACACGGATACGCAGTATTTT,CASSIRGPNTDTQYF
TRBV7-9,TRBJ1-4,NA,NA,TGTGCCAGCAGCTACGTACAGAAATCTAATGAAAAACTGTTTTTT,CASSYVQKSNEKLFF
TRBV4-3,TRBJ2-3,TRBD2,few,TGCGCCAGCAGCCACGGGGGGACCACAGATACGCAGTATTTT,CASSHGGTTDTQYF
TRBV29-1,TRBJ2-4,NA,NA,TGCAGCGCTCAGGATGGCGGGCTCGGGGCGGACATTCAGTACTTC,CSAQDGGLGADIQYF
TRBV20-1,TRBJ2-7,TRBD2,NA,TGCAGTGCAGGGACTAGCGGTGACTACGAGCAGTACTTC,CSAGTSGDYEQYF
TRBV3-1,TRBJ2-7,NA,few,TGTGCCAGCAGCCATCCCCAGAGGGGCGAGCAGTACTTC,CASSHPQRGEQYF
TRBV20-1,TRBJ1-5,NA,few,TGCAGTGCTAGCAGGGGTAGCAATCAGCCCCAGCATTTT,CSASRGSNQPQHF
TRBV11-2,TRBJ2-3,TRBD1,NA,TGTGCCAGCAGCCAGGGACAGGGCGAGGGAGATACGCAGTATTTT,CASSQGQGEGDTQYF
TRBV14,TRBJ2-1,NA,few,TGTGCCAGCAGCCGATGGAATAACGCCTACAATGAGCAGTTCTTC,CASSRWNNAYNEQFF
TRBV28,TRBJ1-4,TRBD1,many,TGTGCCAGCAGCCCGGGACAGCCCTTCGCAACTAATGAAAAACTGTTTTTT,CASSPGQPFATNEKLFF
TRBV7-2,TRBJ2-5,TRBD2,NA,TGTGCCAGCTGGACTAGCGGGGGTTATCAAGAGACCCAGTACTTC,CASWTSGGYQETQYF
TRBV6-5,TRBJ2-7,NA,few,TGTGCCAGGACCGTACTCGAGCAGTACTTC,CARTVLEQYF
TRBV20-1,TRBJ2-3,NA,few,TGCAGCGGGCCTAGAGAAGGCACAGATACGCAGTATTTT,CSGPREGTDTQYF
TRBV20-1,TRBJ1-2,NA,NA,TGCAGTGCTAGGGGTCCAGGGGATTTCACCTTC,CSARGPGDFTF